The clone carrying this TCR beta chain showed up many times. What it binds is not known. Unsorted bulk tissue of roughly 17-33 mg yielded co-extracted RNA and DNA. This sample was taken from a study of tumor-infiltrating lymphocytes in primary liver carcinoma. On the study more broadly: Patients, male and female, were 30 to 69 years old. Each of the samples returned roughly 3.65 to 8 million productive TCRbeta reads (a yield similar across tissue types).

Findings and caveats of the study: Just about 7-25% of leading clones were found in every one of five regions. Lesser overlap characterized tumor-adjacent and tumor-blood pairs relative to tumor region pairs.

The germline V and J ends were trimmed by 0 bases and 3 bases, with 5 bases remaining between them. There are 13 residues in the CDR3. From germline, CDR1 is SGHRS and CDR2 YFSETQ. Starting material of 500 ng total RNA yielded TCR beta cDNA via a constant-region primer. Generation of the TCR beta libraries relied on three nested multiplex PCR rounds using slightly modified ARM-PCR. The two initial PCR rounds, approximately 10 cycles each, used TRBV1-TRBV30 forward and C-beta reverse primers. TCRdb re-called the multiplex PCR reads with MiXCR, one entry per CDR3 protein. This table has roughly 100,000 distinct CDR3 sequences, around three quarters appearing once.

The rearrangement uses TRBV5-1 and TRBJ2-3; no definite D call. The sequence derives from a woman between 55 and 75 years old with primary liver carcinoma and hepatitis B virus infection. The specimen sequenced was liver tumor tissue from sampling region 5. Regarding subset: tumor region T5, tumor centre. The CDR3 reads CASSLVQTDTQYF. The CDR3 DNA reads TGCGCCAGCAGCTTGGTCCAGACAGATACGCAGTATTTT. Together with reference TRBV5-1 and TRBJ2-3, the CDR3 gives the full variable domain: KAGVTQTPRYLIKTRGQQVTLSCSPISGHRSVSWYQQTPGQGLQFLFEYFSETQRNKGNFPGRFSGRQFSNSRSEMNVSTLELGDSALYLCASSLVQTDTQYFGPGTRLTVL.